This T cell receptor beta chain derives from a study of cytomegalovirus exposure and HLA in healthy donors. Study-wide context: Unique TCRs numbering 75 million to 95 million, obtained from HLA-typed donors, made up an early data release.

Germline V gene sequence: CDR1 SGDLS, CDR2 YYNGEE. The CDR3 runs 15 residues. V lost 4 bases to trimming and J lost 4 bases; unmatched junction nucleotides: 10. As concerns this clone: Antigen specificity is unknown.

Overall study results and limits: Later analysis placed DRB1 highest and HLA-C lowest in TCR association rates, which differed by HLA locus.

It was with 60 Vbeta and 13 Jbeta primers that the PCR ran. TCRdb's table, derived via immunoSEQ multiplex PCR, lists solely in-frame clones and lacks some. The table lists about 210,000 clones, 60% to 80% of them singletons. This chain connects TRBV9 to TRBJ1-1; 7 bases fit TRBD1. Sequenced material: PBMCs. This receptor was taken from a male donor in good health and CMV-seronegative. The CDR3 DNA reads TGTGCCAGCAGCCATCTGACAGGGTTGGCCACTGAAGCTTTCTTT. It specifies CASSHLTGLATEAFF.